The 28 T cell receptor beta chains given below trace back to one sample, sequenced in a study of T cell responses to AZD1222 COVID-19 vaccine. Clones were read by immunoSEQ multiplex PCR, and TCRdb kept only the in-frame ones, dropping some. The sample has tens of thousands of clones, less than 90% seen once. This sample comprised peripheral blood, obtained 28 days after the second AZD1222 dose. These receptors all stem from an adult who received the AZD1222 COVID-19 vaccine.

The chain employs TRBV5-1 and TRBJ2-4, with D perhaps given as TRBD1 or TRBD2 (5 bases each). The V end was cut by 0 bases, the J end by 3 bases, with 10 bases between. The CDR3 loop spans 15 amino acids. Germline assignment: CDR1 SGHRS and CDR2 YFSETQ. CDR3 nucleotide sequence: TGCGCCAGCAGCTTGGTTGGGGGTGACAAAAACATTCAGTACTTC. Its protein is CASSLVGGDKNIQYF. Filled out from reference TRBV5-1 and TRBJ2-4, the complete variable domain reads KAGVTQTPRYLIKTRGQQVTLSCSPISGHRSVSWYQQTPGQGLQFLFEYFSETQRNKGNFPGRFSGRQFSNSRSEMNVSTLELGDSALYLCASSLVGGDKNIQYFGAGTRLSVL.

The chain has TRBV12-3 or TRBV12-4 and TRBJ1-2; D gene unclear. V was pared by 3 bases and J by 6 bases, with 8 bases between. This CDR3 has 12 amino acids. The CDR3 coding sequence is TGTGCCAGCAGTTTCTATACGGATGGCTACACCTTC. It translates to CASSFYTDGYTF.

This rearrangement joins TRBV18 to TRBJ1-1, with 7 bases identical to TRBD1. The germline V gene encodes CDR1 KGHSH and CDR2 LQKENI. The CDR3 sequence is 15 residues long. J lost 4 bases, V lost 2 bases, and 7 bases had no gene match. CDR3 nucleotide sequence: TGTGCCAGCTCACCATTCGACAGGGTGGGCACTGAAGCTTTCTTT. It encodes CASSPFDRVGTEAFF.

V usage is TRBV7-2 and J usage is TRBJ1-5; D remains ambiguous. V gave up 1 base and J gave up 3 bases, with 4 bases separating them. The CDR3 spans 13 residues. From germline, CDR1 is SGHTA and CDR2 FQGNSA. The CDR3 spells CASSLVNNQPQHF. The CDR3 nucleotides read TGTGCCAGCAGCTTAGTTAACAATCAGCCCCAGCATTTT.

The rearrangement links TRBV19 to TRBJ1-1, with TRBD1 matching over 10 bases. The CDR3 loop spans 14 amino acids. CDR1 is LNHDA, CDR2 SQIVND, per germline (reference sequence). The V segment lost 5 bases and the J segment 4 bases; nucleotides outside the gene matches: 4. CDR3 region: CASSATGGGTEAFF. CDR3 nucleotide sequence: TGTGCCAGTAGTGCGACAGGGGGCGGCACTGAAGCTTTCTTT.

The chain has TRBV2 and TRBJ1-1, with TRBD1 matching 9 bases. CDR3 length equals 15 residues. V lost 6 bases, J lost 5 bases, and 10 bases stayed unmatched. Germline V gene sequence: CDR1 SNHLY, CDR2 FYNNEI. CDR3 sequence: CASRSQGARGTEAFF. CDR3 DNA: TGTGCCAGCAGATCACAGGGGGCGCGGGGGACTGAAGCTTTCTTT.

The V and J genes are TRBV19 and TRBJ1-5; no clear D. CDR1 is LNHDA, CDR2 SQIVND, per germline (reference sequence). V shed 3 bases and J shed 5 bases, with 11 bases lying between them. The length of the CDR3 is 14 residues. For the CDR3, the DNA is TGTGCCAGTAGTATGATCTCACCAGATCAGCCCCAGCATTTT. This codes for CASSMISPDQPQHF. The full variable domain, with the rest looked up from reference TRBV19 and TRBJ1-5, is DGGITQSPKYLFRKEGQNVTLSCEQNLNHDAMYWYRQDPGQGLRLIYYSQIVNDFQKGDIAEGYSVSREKKESFPLTVTSAQKNPTAFYLCASSMISPDQPQHFGDGTRLSIL.

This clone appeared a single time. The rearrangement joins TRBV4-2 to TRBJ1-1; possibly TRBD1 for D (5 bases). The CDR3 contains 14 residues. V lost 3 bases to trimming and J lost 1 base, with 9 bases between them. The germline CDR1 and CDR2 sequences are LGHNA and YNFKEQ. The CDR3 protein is CASSQAGQNTEAFF. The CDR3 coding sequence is TGTGCCAGCAGCCAGGCCGGACAGAACACTGAAGCTTTCTTT.

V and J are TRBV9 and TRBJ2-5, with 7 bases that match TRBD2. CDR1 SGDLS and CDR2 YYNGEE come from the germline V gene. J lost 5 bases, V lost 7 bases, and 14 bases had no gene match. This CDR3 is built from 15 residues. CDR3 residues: CASQRFGRDGETQYF. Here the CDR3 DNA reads TGTGCCAGCCAACGCTTTGGGAGGGACGGGGAGACCCAGTACTTC.

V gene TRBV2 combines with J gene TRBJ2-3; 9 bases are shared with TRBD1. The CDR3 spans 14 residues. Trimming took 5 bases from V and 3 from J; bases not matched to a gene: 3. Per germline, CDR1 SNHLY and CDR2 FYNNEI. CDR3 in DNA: TGTGCCAGCAGTACCGGGACAGGGACAGATACGCAGTATTTT. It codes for CASSTGTGTDTQYF.

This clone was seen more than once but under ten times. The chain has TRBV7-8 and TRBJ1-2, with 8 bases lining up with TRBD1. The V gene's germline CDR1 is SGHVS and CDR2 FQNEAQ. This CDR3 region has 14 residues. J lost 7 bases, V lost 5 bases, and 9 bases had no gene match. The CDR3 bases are TGTGCCAGCAGCCCGGACAGGGAATTAGTTGGCTACACCTTC. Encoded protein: CASSPDRELVGYTF.

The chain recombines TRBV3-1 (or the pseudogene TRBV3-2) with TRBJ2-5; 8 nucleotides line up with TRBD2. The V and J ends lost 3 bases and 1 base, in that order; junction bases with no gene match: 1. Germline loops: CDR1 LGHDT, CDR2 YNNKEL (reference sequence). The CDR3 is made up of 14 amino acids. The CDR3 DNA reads TGTGCCAGCAGCCACCTAGCGGGCCAAGAGACCCAGTACTTC. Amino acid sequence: CASSHLAGQETQYF.

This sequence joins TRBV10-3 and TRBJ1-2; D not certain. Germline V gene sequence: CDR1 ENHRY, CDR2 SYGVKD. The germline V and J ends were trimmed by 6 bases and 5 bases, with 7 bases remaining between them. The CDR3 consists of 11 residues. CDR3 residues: CAIRWEYGYTF. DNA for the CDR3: TGTGCCATCAGGTGGGAATATGGCTACACCTTC.

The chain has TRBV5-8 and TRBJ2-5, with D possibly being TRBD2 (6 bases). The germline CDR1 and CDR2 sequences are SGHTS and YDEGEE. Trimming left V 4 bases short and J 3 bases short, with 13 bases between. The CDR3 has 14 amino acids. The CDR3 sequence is CASSPGLREETQYF. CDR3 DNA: TGTGCCAGCAGCCCGGGACTGCGGGAAGAGACCCAGTACTTC.

CDR3 in DNA: TGCGCCAGCAGCTTAGGGAACGAAAACACCATATATTTT. Its translation: CASSLGNENTIYF. The chain couples TRBV5-1 to TRBJ1-3; D not resolved. Germline loops: CDR1 SGHRS, CDR2 YFSETQ. The CDR3 has 13 residues. Trimming stripped 2 bases from V and 6 bases from J, with 9 bases between.

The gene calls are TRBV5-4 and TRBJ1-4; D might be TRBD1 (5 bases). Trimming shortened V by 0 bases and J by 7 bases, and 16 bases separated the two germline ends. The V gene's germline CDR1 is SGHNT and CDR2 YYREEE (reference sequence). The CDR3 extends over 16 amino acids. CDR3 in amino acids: CASSLAGGRQGEKLFF. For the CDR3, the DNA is TGTGCCAGCAGCTTGGCCGGAGGGAGGCAGGGTGAAAAACTGTTTTTT.

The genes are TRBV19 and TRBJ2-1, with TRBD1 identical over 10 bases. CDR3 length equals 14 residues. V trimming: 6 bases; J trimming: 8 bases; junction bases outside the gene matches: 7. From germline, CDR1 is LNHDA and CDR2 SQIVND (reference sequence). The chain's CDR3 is CASRTGQGYDEQFF. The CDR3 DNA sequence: TGTGCCAGTAGAACGGGACAGGGGTACGATGAGCAGTTCTTC.

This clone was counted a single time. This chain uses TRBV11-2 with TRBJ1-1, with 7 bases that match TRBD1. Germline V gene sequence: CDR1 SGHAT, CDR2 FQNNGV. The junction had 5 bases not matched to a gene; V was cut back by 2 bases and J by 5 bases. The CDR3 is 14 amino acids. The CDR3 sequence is CASSLYLDRTEAFF. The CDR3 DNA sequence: TGTGCCAGCAGCTTATATTTGGACAGGACTGAAGCTTTCTTT. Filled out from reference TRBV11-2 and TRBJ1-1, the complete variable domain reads EAGVAQSPRYKIIEKRQSVAFWCNPISGHATLYWYQQILGQGPKLLIQFQNNGVVDDSQLPKDRFSAERLKGVDSTLKIQPAKLEDSAVYLCASSLYLDRTEAFFGQGTRLTVV.

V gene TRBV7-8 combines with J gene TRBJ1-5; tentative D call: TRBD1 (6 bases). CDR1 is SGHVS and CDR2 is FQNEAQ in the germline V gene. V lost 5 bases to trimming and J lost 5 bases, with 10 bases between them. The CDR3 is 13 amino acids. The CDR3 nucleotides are TGTGCCAGCAGCGTCTACAGGGATCAGCCCCAGCATTTT. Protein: CASSVYRDQPQHF.

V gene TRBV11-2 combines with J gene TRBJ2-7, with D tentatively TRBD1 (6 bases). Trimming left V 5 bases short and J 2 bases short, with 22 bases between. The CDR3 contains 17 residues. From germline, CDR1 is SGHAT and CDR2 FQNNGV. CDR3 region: CASSPTGHTLRTYEQYF. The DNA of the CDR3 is TGTGCCAGCAGCCCAACGGGACACACCCTTCGGACCTACGAGCAGTACTTC.

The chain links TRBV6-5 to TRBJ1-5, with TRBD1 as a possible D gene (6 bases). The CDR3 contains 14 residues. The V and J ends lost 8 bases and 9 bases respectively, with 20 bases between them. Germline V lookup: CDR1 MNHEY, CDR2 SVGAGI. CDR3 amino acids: CASGPGGLTLPQHF. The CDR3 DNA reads TGTGCCAGCGGGCCCGGGGGCTTAACTCTGCCCCAGCATTTT.

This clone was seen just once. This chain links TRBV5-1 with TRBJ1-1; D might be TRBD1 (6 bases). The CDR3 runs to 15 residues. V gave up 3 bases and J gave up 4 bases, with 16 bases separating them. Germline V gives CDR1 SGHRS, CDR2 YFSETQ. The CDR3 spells CASSSLTGGSTEAFF. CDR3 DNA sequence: TGCGCCAGCAGCTCACTAACCGGGGGCAGCACTGAAGCTTTCTTT.

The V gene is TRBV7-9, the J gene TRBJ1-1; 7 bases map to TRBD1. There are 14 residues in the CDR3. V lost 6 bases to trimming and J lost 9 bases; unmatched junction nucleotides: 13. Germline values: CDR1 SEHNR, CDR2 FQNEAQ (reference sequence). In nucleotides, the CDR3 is TGTGCCAGCAGTCTACAGGGGAGCGAGGTGAAAGCTTTCTTT. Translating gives CASSLQGSEVKAFF.

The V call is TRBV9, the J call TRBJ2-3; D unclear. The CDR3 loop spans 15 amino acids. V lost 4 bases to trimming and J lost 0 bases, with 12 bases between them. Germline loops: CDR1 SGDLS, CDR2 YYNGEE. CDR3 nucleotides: TGTGCCAGCAGCCCTTACGGCGGCAGCACAGATACGCAGTATTTT. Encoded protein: CASSPYGGSTDTQYF.

CDR3 sequence: CASGVQGTDTQYF. CDR3 DNA sequence: TGCGCCAGCGGGGTCCAGGGAACAGATACGCAGTATTTT. The rearrangement uses TRBV10-2 and TRBJ2-3; weak D call: TRBD1 (5 bases). Germline CDR1 is WSHSY and CDR2 is SAAADI. This CDR3 has 13 residues. Trimming took off 8 bases at V and 3 bases at J, with 12 bases between the two ends.

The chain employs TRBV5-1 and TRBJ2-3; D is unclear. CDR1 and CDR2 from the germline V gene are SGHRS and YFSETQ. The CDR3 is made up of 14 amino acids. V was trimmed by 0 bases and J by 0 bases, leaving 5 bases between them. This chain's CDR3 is CASSLGQSTDTQYF. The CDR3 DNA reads TGCGCCAGCAGCTTGGGGCAGAGCACAGATACGCAGTATTTT.

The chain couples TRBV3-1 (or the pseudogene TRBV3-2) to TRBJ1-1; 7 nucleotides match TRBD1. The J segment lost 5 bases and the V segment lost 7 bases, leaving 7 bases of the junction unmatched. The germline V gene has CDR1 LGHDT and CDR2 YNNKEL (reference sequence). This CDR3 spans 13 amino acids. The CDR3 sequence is CASTSGGSTEAFF. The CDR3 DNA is TGTGCCAGCACCTCAGGGGGGTCGACTGAAGCTTTCTTT.

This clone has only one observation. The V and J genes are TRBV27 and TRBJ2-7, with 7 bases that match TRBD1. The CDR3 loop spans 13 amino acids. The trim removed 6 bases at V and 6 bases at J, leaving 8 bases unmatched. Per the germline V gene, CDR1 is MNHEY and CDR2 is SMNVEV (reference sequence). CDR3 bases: TGTGCCAGCAGACTACAGGGGACGGGCGAGCAGTACTTC. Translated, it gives CASRLQGTGEQYF.